Listed below are T cell receptor beta chains from one sample, sequenced in a study of cytomegalovirus exposure and HLA in healthy donors. Here immunoSEQ multiplex PCR was the method, and the copy in TCRdb shows in-frame clones only, minus some. The table lists 120,000 or so clones, approximately 80% of them singletons. The sample consisted of PBMCs. Receptor source: a human donor in good health. The CDR3 runs from the conserved cysteine through the conserved F or W. The order of the fields is J gene, clone size, V gene, D gene, CDR3 protein, CDR3 DNA. D genes are given only for firm matches. Not all rows give a size; the values are once, few, many and, for expanded clones, a class.

TRBJ1-1	.	TRBV9	TRBD1	CASSVTGVGTEAFF	TGTGCCAGCAGCGTAACAGGGGTGGGAACTGAAGCTTTCTTT
TRBJ1-1	few	TRBV19	.	CASSNSAGRVNTEAFF	TGTGCCAGTAGTAACTCCGCAGGCCGCGTGAACACTGAAGCTTTCTTT
TRBJ2-6	.	TRBV5-1	.	CASSRESSGANVLTF	TGCGCCAGCAGCCGGGAGAGCTCTGGGGCCAACGTCCTGACTTTC
TRBJ2-7	.	TRBV7-9	.	CASTAGSYEQYF	TGTGCCAGCACCGCCGGGAGCTACGAGCAGTACTTC
TRBJ1-1	.	TRBV6-5	.	CASRQAYMNTEAFF	TGTGCCAGCAGACAGGCCTACATGAACACTGAAGCTTTCTTT
TRBJ1-1	.	TRBV28	.	CASSLYYRVSNTEAFF	TGTGCCAGCAGTCTATACTATCGGGTTTCGAACACTGAAGCTTTCTTT
TRBJ2-5	.	TRBV10-3	.	CAISVGHKETQYF	TGTGCCATCAGTGTGGGCCACAAAGAGACCCAGTACTTC
TRBJ2-7	.	TRBV9	.	CASSVGQGEQYF	TGTGCCAGCAGCGTTGGGCAGGGCGAGCAGTACTTC
TRBJ2-1	few	TRBV18	.	CASSPPPRVHNEQFF	TGTGCCAGCTCACCCCCCCCCAGGGTGCACAATGAGCAGTTCTTC
TRBJ1-1	.	TRBV5-1	.	CASRQGRNTEAFF	TGCGCCAGCAGACAGGGTAGAAACACTGAAGCTTTCTTT
TRBJ2-7	.	TRBV6-1	.	CASMLEGTGSYEQYF	TGTGCCAGCATGCTAGAGGGAACGGGTTCCTACGAGCAGTACTTC
TRBJ2-1	.	TRBV27	TRBD2	CASSSSPHGTSLFF	TGTGCCAGCAGTTCCTCCCCCCACGGGACTAGCTTATTCTTC
TRBJ2-7	.	TRBV27	TRBD2	CASSPAGTSGIYEQYF	TGTGCCAGCAGTCCAGCCGGGACTAGCGGGATCTACGAGCAGTACTTC
TRBJ2-1	.	TRBV6-1	TRBD1	CATLRTGSSYNEQFF	TGTGCCACCCTAAGGACAGGGAGCTCCTACAATGAGCAGTTCTTC
TRBJ1-3	.	TRBV7-2	.	CASSLIGVHLSDTIYF	TGTGCCAGCAGCTTAATTGGAGTCCACCTATCAGACACCATATATTTT
TRBJ1-1	few	TRBV5-8	.	CASSLSLNTEAFF	TGTGCCAGCAGCCTAAGTCTGAACACTGAAGCTTTCTTT
TRBJ1-2	.	TRBV5-5	.	CASSAGGSNYGYTF	TGTGCCAGCAGCGCCGGTGGGAGTAACTATGGCTACACCTTC
TRBJ1-2	.	TRBV6-1	TRBD1	CASSEQDRGVAGYTF	TGTGCCAGCAGTGAACAAGACAGGGGAGTCGCTGGCTACACCTTC
TRBJ2-2	.	TRBV30	TRBD1	CARGQGAGELFF	TGTGCCAGGGGACAGGGGGCCGGGGAGCTGTTTTTT
TRBJ1-2	.	TRBV21-1	.	CASSKFRDRGYTF	TGTGCCAGCAGCAAGTTTAGGGACAGGGGCTACACCTTC
TRBJ2-7	.	TRBV5-6	.	CASSRGGVSYEQYF	TGTGCCAGCAGCCGGGGTGGGGTCTCCTACGAGCAGTACTTC
TRBJ2-3	.	TRBV10-3	.	CAISELASTDTQYF	TGTGCCATCAGTGAACTAGCCAGCACAGATACGCAGTATTTT
TRBJ1-1	.	TRBV7-2	.	CASSPQTGLNTEAFF	TGTGCCAGCAGCCCACAAACAGGGCTAAACACTGAAGCTTTCTTT
TRBJ2-7	.	TRBV2	.	CASTGQSSYEQYF	TGTGCCAGCACCGGACAGTCATCCTACGAGCAGTACTTC
TRBJ2-3	.	TRBV29-1	TRBD2	CSVGETSGSTDTQYF	TGCAGCGTTGGAGAGACTAGCGGTAGCACAGATACGCAGTATTTT
TRBJ2-2	.	TRBV4-1	TRBD2	CASSQDGGGTSNTGELFF	TGCGCCAGCAGCCAAGATGGCGGGGGGACCTCGAACACCGGGGAGCTGTTTTTT
TRBJ2-3	.	TRBV10-3	TRBD2	CAISEVPSGTTDTQYF	TGTGCCATCAGTGAGGTACCCAGCGGGACCACAGATACGCAGTATTTT
TRBJ2-5	.	TRBV6-6	TRBD1	CASSNRDREQETQYF	TGTGCCAGCAGTAACCGGGACAGGGAGCAAGAGACCCAGTACTTC
TRBJ2-5	few	TRBV30	.	CAWSPAGEETQYF	TGTGCCTGGAGCCCGGCTGGGGAGGAGACCCAGTACTTC
TRBJ2-7	.	TRBV6-5	.	CASSYYPNRVPHEQYF	TGTGCCAGCAGTTACTACCCAAACAGGGTTCCCCACGAGCAGTACTTC
TRBJ1-5	.	TRBV10-3	.	CAISEMGQSAQPQHF	TGTGCCATCAGTGAAATGGGGCAGAGCGCCCAGCCCCAGCATTTT
TRBJ2-3	.	TRBV19	TRBD2	CASSIALSSGAITDTQYF	TGTGCCAGTAGTATAGCGCTGTCTAGCGGGGCTATCACAGATACGCAGTATTTT
TRBJ1-2	.	TRBV7-9	.	CSSSRDKGANYGYTF	TGTTCCAGCAGCCGAGATAAGGGAGCTAACTATGGCTACACCTTC
TRBJ1-1	.	TRBV2	TRBD1	CASERVSGTVNTEAFF	TGTGCCAGCGAACGCGTCTCCGGGACAGTGAACACTGAAGCTTTCTTT
TRBJ1-2	.	TRBV9	TRBD1	CASSVLTGGDGYTF	TGTGCTAGCAGCGTCCTGACAGGGGGTGATGGCTACACCTTC
TRBJ2-1	.	TRBV4-1	.	CASSPPASGRPNEQFF	TGCGCCAGCAGCCCTCCCGCCAGCGGGCGCCCCAATGAGCAGTTCTTC
TRBJ2-7	.	TRBV19	TRBD1	CASSIKGAYEQYF	TGTGCCAGTAGTATAAAGGGGGCGTATGAGCAGTACTTC
TRBJ1-1	.	TRBV7-9	.	CASSRGGYGNTEAFF	TGTGCCAGCAGCCGTGGGGGGTATGGGAACACTGAAGCTTTCTTT
TRBJ2-3	.	TRBV5-1	TRBD1	CASSRDRGTDTQYF	TGCGCCAGCAGCCGGGACAGGGGCACAGATACGCAGTATTTT
TRBJ1-5	.	TRBV4-1	.	CASSQGAGRGQPQHF	TGCGCCAGCAGCCAAGGGGCGGGAAGGGGACAGCCCCAGCATTTT